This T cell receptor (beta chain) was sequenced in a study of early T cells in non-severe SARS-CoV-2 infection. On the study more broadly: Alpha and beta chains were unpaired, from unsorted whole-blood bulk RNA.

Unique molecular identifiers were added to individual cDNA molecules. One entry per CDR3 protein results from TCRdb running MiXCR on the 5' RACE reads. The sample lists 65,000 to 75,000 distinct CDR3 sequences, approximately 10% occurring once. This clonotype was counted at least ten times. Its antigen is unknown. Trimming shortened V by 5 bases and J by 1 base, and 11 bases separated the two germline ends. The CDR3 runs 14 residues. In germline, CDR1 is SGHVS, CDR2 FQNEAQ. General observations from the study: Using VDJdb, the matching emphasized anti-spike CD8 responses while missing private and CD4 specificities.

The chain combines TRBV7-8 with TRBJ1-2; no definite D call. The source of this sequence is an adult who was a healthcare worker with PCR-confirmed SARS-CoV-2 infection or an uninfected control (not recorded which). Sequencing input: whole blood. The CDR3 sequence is CASSPRHLNYGYTF. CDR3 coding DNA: TGTGCCAGCAGCCCCAGACACCTTAACTATGGCTACACCTTC. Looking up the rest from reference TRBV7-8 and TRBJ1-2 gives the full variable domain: GAGVSQSPRYKVAKRGQDVALRCDPISGHVSLFWYQQALGQGPEFLTYFQNEAQLDKSGLPSDRFFAERPEGSVSTLKIQRTQQEDSAVYLCASSPRHLNYGYTFGSGTRLTVV.